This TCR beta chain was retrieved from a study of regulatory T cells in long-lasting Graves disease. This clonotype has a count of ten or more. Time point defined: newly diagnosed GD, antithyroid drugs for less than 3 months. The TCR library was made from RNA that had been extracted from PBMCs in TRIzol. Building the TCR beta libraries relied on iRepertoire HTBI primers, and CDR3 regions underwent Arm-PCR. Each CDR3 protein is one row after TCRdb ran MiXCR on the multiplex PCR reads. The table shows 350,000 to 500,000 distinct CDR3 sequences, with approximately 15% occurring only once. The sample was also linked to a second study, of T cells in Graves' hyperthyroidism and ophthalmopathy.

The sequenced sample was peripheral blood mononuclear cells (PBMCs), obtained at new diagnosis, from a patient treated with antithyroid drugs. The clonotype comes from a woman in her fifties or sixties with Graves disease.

In nucleotides, the CDR3 is TGCAGCACATCCGAGGGGGCCTCAGGTTGGAGGAACACTGAAGCTTTCTTT. This sequence encodes CSTSEGASGWRNTEAFF. The chain uses TRBV29-1 and TRBJ1-1; 7 bases match TRBD1. Germline-derived CDR1 and CDR2 are SQVTM and ANQGSEA. V dropped 8 bases and J dropped 1; count of bases not matched to a gene: 19. This CDR3 region has 17 residues.